The rows below give T cell receptor beta chains drawn from one sample of a study of shared clonotypes between healthy human individuals. The repertoire was sequenced with immunoSEQ multiplex PCR; TCRdb's copy has only in-frame clones and lacks some. In the table there are about 770,000 clones, 72% of which are singletons. The specimen sequenced was memory CD4+ T cells sorted from blood. The receptors were gathered from a young woman in good health. The CDR3 runs from the conserved cysteine through the conserved F or W. D genes are given only for firm matches. Size tells how often a clone was seen (once, few, many) or the class of an expanded clone, and some rows leave it out.

v_call	j_call	d_call	clone_size	cdr3_aa	cdr3_nt
TRBV19	TRBJ2-1	TRBD2	-	CASSIDVGGPGQFF	TGTGCCAGTAGTATCGATGTGGGAGGGCCGGGGCAGTTCTTC
TRBV6-6	TRBJ2-3	-	-	CASSYSGEGRADTQYF	TGTGCCAGCAGTTACTCTGGGGAAGGGCGAGCAGATACGCAGTATTTT
TRBV28	TRBJ1-2	-	-	CASSLRNYGYTF	TGTGCCAGCAGTTTGAGGAACTATGGCTACACCTTC
TRBV28	TRBJ2-5	TRBD2	-	CASIASGRRQETQYF	TGTGCCAGCATTGCTAGCGGGAGGAGACAAGAGACCCAGTACTTC
TRBV7-2	TRBJ1-3	TRBD1	-	CASSLAGTGFSGNTIYF	TGTGCCAGCAGCTTAGCCGGGACAGGGTTTTCTGGAAACACCATATATTTT
TRBV5-4	TRBJ1-2	-	few	CASSLEGVGFRYTF	TGTGCCAGCAGCTTGGAAGGGGTGGGCTTTCGCTACACCTTC
TRBV7-9	TRBJ1-3	-	-	CASSLGEAVHTIYF	TGTGCCAGCAGCTTAGGGGAAGCTGTGCACACCATATATTTT
TRBV5-4	TRBJ1-1	-	-	CASSFEGFTEAFF	TGTGCCAGCAGCTTCGAGGGGTTCACTGAAGCTTTCTTT
TRBV30	TRBJ1-1	-	-	CAWNTGMGTEAFF	TGTGCCTGGAACACGGGGATGGGCACTGAAGCTTTCTTT
TRBV25-1	TRBJ2-7	-	-	CASSDLSYEQYF	TGTGCCAGCAGTGACCTATCCTACGAGCAGTACTTC
TRBV14	TRBJ1-3	TRBD1	-	CASSQVQGASGNTIYF	TGTGCCAGCAGCCAAGTACAGGGGGCTTCTGGAAACACCATATATTTT
TRBV7-2	TRBJ2-1	TRBD2	once	CASSLGLAGNNEQFF	TGTGCCAGCAGCTTAGGGCTAGCGGGGAACAATGAGCAGTTCTTC
TRBV11-2	TRBJ2-7	TRBD1	-	CASSLDTGDDEQYF	TGTGCCAGCAGCTTAGATACAGGGGACGACGAGCAGTACTTC
TRBV28	TRBJ2-5	-	once	CASRPRGGQETQYF	TGTGCCAGCAGACCTAGGGGGGGCCAAGAGACCCAGTACTTC
TRBV14	TRBJ2-7	TRBD1	-	CASSPRTGTSEQYF	TGTGCCAGCAGCCCCCGGACAGGGACGAGCGAGCAGTACTTC
TRBV14	TRBJ2-7	TRBD1	once	CASSQGRTGLYEQYF	TGTGCCAGCAGCCAGGGCCGGACAGGACTCTACGAGCAGTACTTC
TRBV13	TRBJ2-5	-	-	CASSLRWGLETQYF	TGTGCCAGCAGCTTAAGGTGGGGCTTGGAGACCCAGTACTTC
TRBV15	TRBJ2-7	-	once	CATSRGGTHEQYF	TGTGCCACCAGCAGAGGAGGCACCCACGAGCAGTACTTC
TRBV11-3	TRBJ2-2	-	-	CASSLELTANTGELFF	TGTGCCAGCAGCTTAGAGTTAACGGCAAACACCGGGGAGCTGTTTTTT
TRBV5-8	TRBJ1-2	-	-	CASSFQQANYGYTF	TGTGCCAGCAGCTTTCAACAGGCTAACTATGGCTACACCTTC
TRBV23-1	TRBJ2-5	-	-	CASSQNYPGQETQYF	TGCGCCAGCAGTCAAAACTATCCGGGACAAGAGACCCAGTACTTC
TRBV14	TRBJ2-1	-	-	CASSQGYYNEQFF	TGTGCCAGCAGCCAAGGTTACTACAATGAGCAGTTCTTC
TRBV27	TRBJ2-7	-	many	CASSLGQASDEQYF	TGTGCCAGCAGTTTAGGCCAGGCCTCAGACGAGCAGTACTTC
TRBV7-9	TRBJ2-3	TRBD2	-	CASLAGGSTDTQYF	TGTGCCAGCCTAGCGGGCGGCAGCACAGATACGCAGTATTTT